This T cell receptor beta chain was retrieved from a study of blood T cells in healthy people across ages. The V gene lost 0 bases and the J gene lost 0 bases, with 9 bases spanning the gap. There are 15 residues in the CDR3. Germline V gene sequence: CDR1 LGHDT, CDR2 YNNKEL (reference sequence). PCR was performed a second time for about 6 to 11 cycles using a sample-barcoded 5' primer and a J-beta primer mix. In TCRdb, the 5' RACE reads were re-called with MiXCR into one record per CDR3 protein. Of about 800,000 distinct CDR3 sequences listed, roughly 25% are singletons. These data are also associated with another study on T cells of mothers and their children.

J is TRBJ2-7 and V is TRBV3-1; D gene uncertain. Sequencing used blood. The receptor was derived from a boy younger than 18 in good health. In nucleotides, the CDR3 is TGTGCCAGCAGCCAAGAGCCGATCATCTCCTACGAGCAGTACTTC. It codes for CASSQEPIISYEQYF.